In its sample, the clone carrying this T cell receptor (beta chain) ranks as medium-sized. Antigen specificity is unknown. Germline V gene sequence: CDR1 KGHSH, CDR2 LQKENI. There are 15 residues in the CDR3. V shed 1 base and J 1 base; nucleotides not matched to a gene: 3. Time point described: sample taken at primary tumor resection. These data are taken from a study of spatial heterogeneity in lung cancer. Whole-study findings and limits: Tumors with more nonsynonymous mutations had more expanded intratumoral alpha and beta TCRs.

A single record per CDR3 protein comes from TCRdb applying MiXCR to the 5' RACE reads. The sample shows hundreds of distinct CDR3 sequences, about 15% of them seen only once. The J gene is TRBJ2-7, the V gene TRBV18, with 8 bases that match TRBD1. The clonotype comes from a male donor with early-stage non-small cell lung cancer. This sample comprised lung tumor tissue, obtained at surgery. The CDR3 protein is CASSPLGQESYEQYF. The CDR3 bases are TGTGCCAGCTCACCACTGGGACAGGAGTCCTACGAGCAGTACTTC.